This TCR beta chain emerged from a study of T-cell reconstitution after alpha-beta-depleted transplantation in children. The study's findings and limits: Several hundred expanded graft clones reportedly gave rise to the alpha-beta T cells present about two months after transplant. Newly generated T cells supplied most T-cell counts and diversity one year post-transplant. It was surviving recipient T cells and thymic progenitors that gave some patients high TCRbeta diversity at day 60.

This clonotype appeared many times. Antigen unknown. TCRbeta library preparation incorporated unique molecular identifiers. TCRdb itself ran the PCR reads through MiXCR, one entry per CDR3 protein. The data hold some 200,000 distinct CDR3 sequences, with 5.5% to 7% observed a single time. The origin of this receptor is a boy under 10 years old with acute lymphoblastic leukemia, due to receive a stem cell transplant. The sample consisted of PBMCs, taken before TCRalphabeta/CD19-depleted stem cell transplant.

The CDR3, as DNA: TGTGCCAGCAGGCCACGTTTAGAAGCCGACGAGCAGTACTTC. The encoded protein is CASRPRLEADEQYF. The V call is TRBV28, the J call TRBJ2-7; D is uncertain. Germline-derived CDR1 and CDR2 are MDHEN and SYDVKM. The germline V and J ends were trimmed by 6 bases and 5 bases, with 17 bases remaining between them. CDR3 length: 14 residues. The variable domain in full, completed from reference TRBV28 and TRBJ2-7, reads DVKVTQSSRYLVKRTGEKVFLECVQDMDHENMFWYRQDPGLGLRLIYFSYDVKMKEKGDIPEGYSVSREKKERFSLILESASTNQTSMYLCASRPRLEADEQYFGPGTRLTVT.